This T cell receptor beta chain was retrieved from a study of cytomegalovirus exposure and HLA in healthy donors. Researchers ran the PCR with 60 Vbeta and 13 Jbeta primers. Assay used: immunoSEQ multiplex PCR; TCRdb lists only in-frame clones, some missing. The sample lists tens of thousands of clones, roughly 74% seen once, with approximately 6% in the top ten. CDR3 length: 13 residues. With 4 bases removed from V and 4 bases from J, the gap between germline ends came to 11 bases. Germline assignment: CDR1 SGDLS and CDR2 YYNGEE. The gene calls are TRBV9 and TRBJ1-2; D unresolved. Sequenced material: PBMCs. This clonotype originated in a woman between 45 and 65 years old in good health and CMV-seropositive. Here the CDR3 DNA reads TGTGCCAGCAGCCCCGGACTGAGCTATGGCTACACCTTC. Amino acid sequence: CASSPGLSYGYTF.